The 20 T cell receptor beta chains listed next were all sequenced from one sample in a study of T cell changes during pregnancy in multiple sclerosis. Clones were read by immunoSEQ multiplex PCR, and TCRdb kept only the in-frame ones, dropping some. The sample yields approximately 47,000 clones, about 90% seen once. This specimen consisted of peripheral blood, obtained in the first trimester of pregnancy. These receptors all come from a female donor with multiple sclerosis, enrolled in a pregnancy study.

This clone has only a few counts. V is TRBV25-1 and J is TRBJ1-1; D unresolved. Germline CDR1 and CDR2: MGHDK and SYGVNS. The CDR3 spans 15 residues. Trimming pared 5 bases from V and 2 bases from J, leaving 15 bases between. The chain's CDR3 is CASSYSGRGNTEAFF. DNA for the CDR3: TGTGCCAGCAGTTATTCCGGAAGAGGAAACACTGAAGCTTTCTTT.

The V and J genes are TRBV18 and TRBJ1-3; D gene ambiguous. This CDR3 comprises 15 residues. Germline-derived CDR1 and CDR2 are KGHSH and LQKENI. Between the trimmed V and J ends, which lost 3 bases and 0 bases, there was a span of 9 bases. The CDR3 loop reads CASSPFTPSGNTIYF. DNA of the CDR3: TGTGCCAGCTCACCCTTTACTCCCTCTGGAAACACCATATATTTT.

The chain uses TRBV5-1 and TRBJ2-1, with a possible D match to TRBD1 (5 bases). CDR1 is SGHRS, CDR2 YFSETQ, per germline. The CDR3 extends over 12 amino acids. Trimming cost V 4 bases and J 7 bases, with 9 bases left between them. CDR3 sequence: CASSDDRNEQFF. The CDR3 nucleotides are TGCGCCAGCAGCGATGACAGAAATGAGCAGTTCTTC.

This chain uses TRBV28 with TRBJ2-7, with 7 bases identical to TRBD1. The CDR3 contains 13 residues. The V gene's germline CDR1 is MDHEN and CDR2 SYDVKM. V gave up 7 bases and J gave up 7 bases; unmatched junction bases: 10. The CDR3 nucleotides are TGTGCCAGCAAGACGGCAGGGGGTGGTGAGCAGTACTTC. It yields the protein CASKTAGGGEQYF.

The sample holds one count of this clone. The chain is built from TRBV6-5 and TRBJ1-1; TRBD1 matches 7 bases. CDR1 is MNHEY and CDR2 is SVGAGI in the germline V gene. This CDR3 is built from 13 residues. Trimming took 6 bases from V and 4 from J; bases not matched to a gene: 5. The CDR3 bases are TGTGCCAGCAGAAGACAGGGCCCCACTGAAGCTTTCTTT. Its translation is CASRRQGPTEAFF.

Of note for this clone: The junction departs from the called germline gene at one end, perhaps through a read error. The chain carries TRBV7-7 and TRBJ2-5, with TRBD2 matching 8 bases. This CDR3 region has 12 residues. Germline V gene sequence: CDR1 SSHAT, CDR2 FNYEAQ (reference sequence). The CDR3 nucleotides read TGTGCTAGCAGCGTCCCCGGGGGGGCCCAGTACTTC. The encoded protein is CASSVPGGAQYF. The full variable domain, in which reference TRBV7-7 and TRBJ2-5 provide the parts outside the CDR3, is GAGVSQSPRYKVTKRGQDVTLRCDPISSHATLYWYQQALGQGPEFLTYFNYEAQPDKSGLPSDRFSAERPEGSISTLTIQRTEQRDSAMYRCASSVPGGAQYFGPGTRLLVL.

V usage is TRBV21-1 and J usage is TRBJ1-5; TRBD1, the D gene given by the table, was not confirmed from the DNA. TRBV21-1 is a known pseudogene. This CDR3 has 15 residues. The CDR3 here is CASSGTTGGNQPQHF. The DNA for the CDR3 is TGTGCCAGCAGCGGGACGACAGGGGGCAATCAGCCCCAGCATTTT.

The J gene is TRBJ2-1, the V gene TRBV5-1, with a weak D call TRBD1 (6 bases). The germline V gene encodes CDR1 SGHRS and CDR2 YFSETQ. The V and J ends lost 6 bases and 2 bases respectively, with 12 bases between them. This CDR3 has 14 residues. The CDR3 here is CASTPRGTYNEQFF. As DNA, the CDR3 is TGCGCCAGCACTCCCAGGGGTACCTACAATGAGCAGTTCTTC.

CDR3 sequence: CAISNRNRLSGGSSYEQYF. The CDR3 nucleotides are TGTGCCATCAGCAACCGAAACCGCCTTAGCGGGGGGAGCTCCTACGAGCAGTACTTC. The chain uses TRBV10-3 and TRBJ2-7; 10 bases are a match to TRBD2. V lost 6 bases and J lost 0; bases outside the gene matches: 17. Germline values: CDR1 ENHRY, CDR2 SYGVKD. This CDR3 comprises 19 residues.

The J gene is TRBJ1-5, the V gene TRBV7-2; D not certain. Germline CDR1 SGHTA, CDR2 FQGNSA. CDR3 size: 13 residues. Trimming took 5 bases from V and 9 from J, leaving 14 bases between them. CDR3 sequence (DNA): TGTGCCAGCAGCGTACAGCCTCTAACGCCCCAGCATTTT. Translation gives CASSVQPLTPQHF.

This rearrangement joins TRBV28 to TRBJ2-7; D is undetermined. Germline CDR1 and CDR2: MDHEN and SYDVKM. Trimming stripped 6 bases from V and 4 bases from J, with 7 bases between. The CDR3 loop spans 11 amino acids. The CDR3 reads CASSGWYEQYF. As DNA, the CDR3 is TGTGCCAGCAGCGGGTGGTACGAGCAGTACTTC.

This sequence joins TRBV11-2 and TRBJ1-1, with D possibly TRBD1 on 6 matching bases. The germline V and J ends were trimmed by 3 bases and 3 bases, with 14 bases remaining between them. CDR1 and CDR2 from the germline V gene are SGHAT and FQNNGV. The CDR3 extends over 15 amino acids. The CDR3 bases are TGTGCCAGCAGCTTCGTCGCAGGGGTTCACACTGAAGCTTTCTTT. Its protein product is CASSFVAGVHTEAFF.

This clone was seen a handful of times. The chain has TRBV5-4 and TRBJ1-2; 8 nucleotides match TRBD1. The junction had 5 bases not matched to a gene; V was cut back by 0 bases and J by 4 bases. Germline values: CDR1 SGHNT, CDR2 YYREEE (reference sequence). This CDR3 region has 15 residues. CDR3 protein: CASSLDRGLGYGYTF. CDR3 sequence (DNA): TGTGCCAGCAGCTTGGACAGGGGGTTAGGCTATGGCTACACCTTC.

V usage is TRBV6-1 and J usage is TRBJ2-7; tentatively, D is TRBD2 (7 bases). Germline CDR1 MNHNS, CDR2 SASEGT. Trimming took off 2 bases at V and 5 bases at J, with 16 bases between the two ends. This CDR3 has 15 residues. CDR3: CASSEMTGGFDEQYF. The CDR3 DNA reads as TGTGCCAGCAGTGAAATGACGGGGGGCTTCGACGAGCAGTACTTC.

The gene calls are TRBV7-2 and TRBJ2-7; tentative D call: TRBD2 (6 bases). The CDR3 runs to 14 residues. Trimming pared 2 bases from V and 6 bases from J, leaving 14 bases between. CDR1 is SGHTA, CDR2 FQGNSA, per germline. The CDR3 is CASSLIAIGGEQYF. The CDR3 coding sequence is TGTGCCAGCAGCTTAATAGCAATCGGGGGCGAGCAGTACTTC.

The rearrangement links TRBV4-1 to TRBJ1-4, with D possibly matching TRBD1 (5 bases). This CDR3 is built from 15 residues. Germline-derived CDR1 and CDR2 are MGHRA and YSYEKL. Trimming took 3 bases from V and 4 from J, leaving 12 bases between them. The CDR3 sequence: CASSQRDSLNEKLFF. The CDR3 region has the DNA TGCGCCAGCAGCCAGCGCGACAGTCTTAATGAAAAACTGTTTTTT.

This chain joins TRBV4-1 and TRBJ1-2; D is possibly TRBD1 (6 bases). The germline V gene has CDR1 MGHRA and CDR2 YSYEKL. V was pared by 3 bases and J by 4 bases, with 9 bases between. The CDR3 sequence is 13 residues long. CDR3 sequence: CASSQGGGYGYTF. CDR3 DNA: TGCGCCAGCAGCCAGGGAGGGGGCTATGGCTACACCTTC.

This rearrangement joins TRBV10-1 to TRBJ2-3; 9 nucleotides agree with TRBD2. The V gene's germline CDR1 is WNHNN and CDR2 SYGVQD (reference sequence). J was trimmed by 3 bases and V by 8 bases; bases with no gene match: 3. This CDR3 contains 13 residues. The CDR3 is CASSLAGTDTQYF. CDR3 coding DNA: TGCGCCAGCTCCCTAGCGGGAACAGATACGCAGTATTTT.

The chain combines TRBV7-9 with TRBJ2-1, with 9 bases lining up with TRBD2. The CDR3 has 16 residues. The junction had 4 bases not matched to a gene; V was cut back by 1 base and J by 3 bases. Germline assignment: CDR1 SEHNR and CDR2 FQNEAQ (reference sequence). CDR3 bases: TGTGCCAGCAGCTTAGGGCTAGCGGGGAACTACAATGAGCAGTTCTTC. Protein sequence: CASSLGLAGNYNEQFF.

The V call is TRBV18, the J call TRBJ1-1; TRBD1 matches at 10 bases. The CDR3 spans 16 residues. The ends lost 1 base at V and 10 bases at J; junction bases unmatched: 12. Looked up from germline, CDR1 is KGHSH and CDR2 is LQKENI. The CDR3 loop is CASSPRSETGGSGAFF. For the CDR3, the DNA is TGTGCCAGCTCACCACGCTCCGAGACAGGGGGCTCGGGAGCTTTCTTT.